The sequence of this T cell receptor beta chain was determined in a study of CDR3 diversity in severe acne. The CDR3 has 13 residues. Germline V CDR1 and CDR2: LGHNA, YNFKEQ. Trimming took off 1 base at V and 3 bases at J, with 7 bases between the two ends. MiXCR, applied by TCRdb to the PCR reads, yields one record per CDR3 protein. The table has fewer than 90,000 distinct CDR3 sequences, around 54% seen once. In this sample, this clonotype is medium-sized. The sequenced material came from blood. This receptor was identified in a male donor with severe acne vulgaris. This chain links TRBV4-2 with TRBJ2-7; D unresolved. CDR3 in DNA: TGTGCCAGCAGCCAAGGCGTTAGCTACGAGCAGTACTTC. Its protein is CASSQGVSYEQYF.